This TCR beta chain was identified during a study of Graves' ophthalmopathy and Graves' hyperthyroidism. Study-level findings and limits: Blood contained most expanded thyroid clonotypes exceeding 0.001 frequency.

In its sample, this clonotype was seen many times. Its antigen is still unknown. V shed 4 bases, J shed 4 bases, and the junction held 5 bases outside the gene matches. The CDR3 sequence is 15 residues long. The authors used Ficoll-Paque density gradient centrifugation to separate PBMCs. The input was roughly 9.3 ml of fresh peripheral blood. TCR beta CDR3 regions were amplified from RNA transcripts. HTBI primers primed a first-round RT-PCR, and a second-round multiplex PCR followed. Using its own MiXCR run on the multiplex PCR reads, TCRdb lists one record per CDR3 protein. The sample lists some 370,000 distinct CDR3 sequences; about 18% were seen once.

The chain recombines TRBV12-3 or TRBV12-4 with TRBJ1-2, with 11 bases fitting TRBD1. Sequenced: peripheral blood. The TCR was taken from an adult woman with stable Graves' hyperthyroidism. The CDR3 region is CASSSGQGAIYGYTF. Here the CDR3 DNA reads TGTGCCAGCAGTTCCGGACAGGGGGCCATCTATGGCTACACCTTC.